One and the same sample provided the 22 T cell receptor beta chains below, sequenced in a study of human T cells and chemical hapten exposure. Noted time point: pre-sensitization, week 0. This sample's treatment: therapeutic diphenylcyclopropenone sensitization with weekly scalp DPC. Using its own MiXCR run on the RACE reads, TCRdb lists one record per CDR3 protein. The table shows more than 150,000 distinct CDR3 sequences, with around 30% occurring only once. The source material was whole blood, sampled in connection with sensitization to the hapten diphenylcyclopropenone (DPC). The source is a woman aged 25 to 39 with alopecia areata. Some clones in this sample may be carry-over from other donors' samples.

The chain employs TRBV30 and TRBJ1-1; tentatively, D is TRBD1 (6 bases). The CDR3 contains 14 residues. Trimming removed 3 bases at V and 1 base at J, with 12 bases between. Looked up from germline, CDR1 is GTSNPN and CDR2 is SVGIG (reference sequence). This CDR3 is CAWRGGGWNTEAFF. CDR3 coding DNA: TGTGCCTGGAGGGGGGGGGGCTGGAACACTGAAGCTTTCTTT. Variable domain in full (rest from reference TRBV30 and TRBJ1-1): SQTIHQWPATLVQPVGSPLSLECTVEGTSNPNLYWYRQAAGRGLQLLFYSVGIGQISSEVPQNLSASRPQDRQFILSSKKLLLSDSGFYLCAWRGGGWNTEAFFGQGTRLTVV.

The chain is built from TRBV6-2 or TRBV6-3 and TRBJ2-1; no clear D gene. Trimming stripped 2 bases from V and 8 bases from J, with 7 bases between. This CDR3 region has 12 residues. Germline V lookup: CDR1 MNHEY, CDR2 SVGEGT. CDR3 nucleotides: TGTGCCAGCAGTTACCCACCGCATGAGCAGTTCTTC. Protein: CASSYPPHEQFF.

The CDR3 DNA follows: TGTGCCAGCAGCTTAGGACTAGCGTATGGGAGCGGTGAGCAGTTCTTC. It is translated as CASSLGLAYGSGEQFF. The chain uses TRBV7-3 and TRBJ2-1; 9 bases fit TRBD2. The CDR3 contains 16 residues. After removal of 2 bases from V and 9 bases from J, the junction contained 11 bases not matched to a gene. Germline CDR1 is SGHTA and CDR2 is FQGTGA.

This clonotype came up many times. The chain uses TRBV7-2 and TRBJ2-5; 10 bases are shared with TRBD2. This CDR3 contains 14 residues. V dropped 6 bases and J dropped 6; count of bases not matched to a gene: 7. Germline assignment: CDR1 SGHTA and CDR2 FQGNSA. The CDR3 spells CASRASGSSQTQYF. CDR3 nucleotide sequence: TGTGCCAGCAGGGCTAGCGGGAGCTCCCAGACCCAGTACTTC.

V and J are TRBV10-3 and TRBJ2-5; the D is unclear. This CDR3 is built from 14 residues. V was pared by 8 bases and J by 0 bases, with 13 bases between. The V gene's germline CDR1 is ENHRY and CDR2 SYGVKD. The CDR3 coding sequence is TGTGCCATCTCCCAACCCAGGTACCAAGAGACCCAGTACTTC. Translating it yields CAISQPRYQETQYF.

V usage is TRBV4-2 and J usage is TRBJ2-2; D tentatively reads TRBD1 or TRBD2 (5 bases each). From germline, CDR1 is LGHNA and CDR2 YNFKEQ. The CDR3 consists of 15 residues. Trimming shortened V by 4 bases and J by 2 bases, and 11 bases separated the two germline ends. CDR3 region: CASSPWGSNTGELFF. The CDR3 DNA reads TGTGCCAGCAGCCCGTGGGGGTCAAACACCGGGGAGCTGTTTTTT.

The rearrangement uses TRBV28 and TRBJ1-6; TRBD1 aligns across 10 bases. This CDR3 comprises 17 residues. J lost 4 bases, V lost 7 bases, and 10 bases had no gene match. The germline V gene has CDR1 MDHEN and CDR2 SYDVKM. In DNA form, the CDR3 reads TGTGCCAGCATATCTACCGGACAGGGGGAATATAATTCACCCCTCCACTTT. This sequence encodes CASISTGQGEYNSPLHF.

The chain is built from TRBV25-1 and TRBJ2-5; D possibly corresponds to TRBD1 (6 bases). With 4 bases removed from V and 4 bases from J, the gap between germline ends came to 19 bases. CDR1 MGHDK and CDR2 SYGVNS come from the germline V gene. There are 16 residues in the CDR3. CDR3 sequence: CASSVEGGSGRETQYF. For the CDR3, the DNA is TGTGCCAGCAGTGTCGAAGGGGGATCAGGGAGAGAGACCCAGTACTTC. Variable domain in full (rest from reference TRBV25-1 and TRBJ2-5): EADIYQTPRYLVIGTGKKITLECSQTMGHDKMYWYQQDPGMELHLIHYSYGVNSTEKGDLSSESTVSRIRTEHFPLTLESARPSHTSQYLCASSVEGGSGRETQYFGPGTRLLVL.

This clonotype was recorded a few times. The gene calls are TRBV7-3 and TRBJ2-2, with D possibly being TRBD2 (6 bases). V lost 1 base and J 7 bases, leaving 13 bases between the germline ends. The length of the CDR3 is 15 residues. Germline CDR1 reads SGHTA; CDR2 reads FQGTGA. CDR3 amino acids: CASSLNWGVGGELFF. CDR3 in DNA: TGTGCCAGCAGCTTAAATTGGGGGGTCGGCGGGGAGCTGTTTTTT.

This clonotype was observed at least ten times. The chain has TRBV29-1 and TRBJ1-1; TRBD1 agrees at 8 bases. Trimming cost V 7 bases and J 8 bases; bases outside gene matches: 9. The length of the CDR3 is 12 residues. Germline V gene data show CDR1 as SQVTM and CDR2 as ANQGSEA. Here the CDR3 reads CSADKDRAEAFF. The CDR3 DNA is TGCAGCGCCGACAAGGACAGGGCAGAAGCTTTCTTT.

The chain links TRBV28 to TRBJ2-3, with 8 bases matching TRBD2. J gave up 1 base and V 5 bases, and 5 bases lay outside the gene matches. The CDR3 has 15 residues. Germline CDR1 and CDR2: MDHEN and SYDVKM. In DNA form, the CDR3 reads TGTGCCAGCAGTCCCATGACTAGCGGCACAGATACGCAGTATTTT. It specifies CASSPMTSGTDTQYF. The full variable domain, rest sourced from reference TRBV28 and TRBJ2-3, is DVKVTQSSRYLVKRTGEKVFLECVQDMDHENMFWYRQDPGLGLRLIYFSYDVKMKEKGDIPEGYSVSREKKERFSLILESASTNQTSMYLCASSPMTSGTDTQYFGPGTRLTVL.

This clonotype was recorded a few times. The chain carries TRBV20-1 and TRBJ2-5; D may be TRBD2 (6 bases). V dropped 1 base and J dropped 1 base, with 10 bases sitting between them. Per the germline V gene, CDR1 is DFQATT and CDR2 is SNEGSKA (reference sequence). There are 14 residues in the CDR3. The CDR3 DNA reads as TGCAGTGCTAGAGGGGAAGCGGGCCAAGAGACCCAGTACTTC. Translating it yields CSARGEAGQETQYF.

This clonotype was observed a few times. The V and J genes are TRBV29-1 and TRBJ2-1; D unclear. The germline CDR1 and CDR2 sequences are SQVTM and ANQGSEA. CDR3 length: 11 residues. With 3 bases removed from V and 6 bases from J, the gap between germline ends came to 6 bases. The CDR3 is CSVDGTNEQFF. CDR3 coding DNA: TGCAGCGTTGACGGCACCAATGAGCAGTTCTTC.

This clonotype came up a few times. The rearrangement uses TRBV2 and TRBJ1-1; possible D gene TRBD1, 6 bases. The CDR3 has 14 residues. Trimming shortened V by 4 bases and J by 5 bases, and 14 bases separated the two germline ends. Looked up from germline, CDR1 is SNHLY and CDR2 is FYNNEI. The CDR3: CASSATHGTTEAFF. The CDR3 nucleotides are TGTGCCAGCAGTGCTACCCATGGGACAACTGAAGCTTTCTTT.

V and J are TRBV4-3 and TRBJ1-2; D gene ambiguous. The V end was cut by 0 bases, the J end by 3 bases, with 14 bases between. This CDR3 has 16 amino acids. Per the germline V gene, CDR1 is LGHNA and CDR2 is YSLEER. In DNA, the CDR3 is TGCGCCAGCAGCCAAGATAGGTCAGGCCCCTACTATGGCTACACCTTC. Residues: CASSQDRSGPYYGYTF.

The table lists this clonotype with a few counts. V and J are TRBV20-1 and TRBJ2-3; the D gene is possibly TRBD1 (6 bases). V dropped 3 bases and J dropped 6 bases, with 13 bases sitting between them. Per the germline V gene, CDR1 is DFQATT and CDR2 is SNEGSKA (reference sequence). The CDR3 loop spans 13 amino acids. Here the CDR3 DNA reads TGCAGTGCTAGGGCAGGGGTCACCGATACGCAGTATTTT. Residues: CSARAGVTDTQYF.

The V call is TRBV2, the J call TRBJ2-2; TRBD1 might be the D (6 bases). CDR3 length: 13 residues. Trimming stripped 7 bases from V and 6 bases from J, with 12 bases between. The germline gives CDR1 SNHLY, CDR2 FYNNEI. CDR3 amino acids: CASTGQFAGELFF. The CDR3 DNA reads TGTGCCAGCACCGGACAGTTTGCCGGGGAGCTGTTTTTT.

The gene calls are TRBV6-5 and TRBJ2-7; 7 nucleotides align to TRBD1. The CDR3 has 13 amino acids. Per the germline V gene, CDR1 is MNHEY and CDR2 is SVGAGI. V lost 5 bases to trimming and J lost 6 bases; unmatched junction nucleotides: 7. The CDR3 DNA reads TGTGCCAGCAGTATTCAGACAGGGAGCGAGCAGTACTTC. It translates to CASSIQTGSEQYF.

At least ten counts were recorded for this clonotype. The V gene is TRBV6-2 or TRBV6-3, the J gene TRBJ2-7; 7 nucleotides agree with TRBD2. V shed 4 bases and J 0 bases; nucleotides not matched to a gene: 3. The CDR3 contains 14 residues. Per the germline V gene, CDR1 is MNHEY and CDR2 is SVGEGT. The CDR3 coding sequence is TGTGCCAGCAGTTCAGCGGGAAGCTCCTACGAGCAGTACTTC. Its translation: CASSSAGSSYEQYF.

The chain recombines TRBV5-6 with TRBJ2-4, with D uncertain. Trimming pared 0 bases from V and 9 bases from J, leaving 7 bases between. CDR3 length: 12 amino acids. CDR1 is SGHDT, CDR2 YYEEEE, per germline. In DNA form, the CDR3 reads TGTGCCAGCAGCTTGGGGGAAAGCATTCAGTACTTC. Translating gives CASSLGESIQYF.

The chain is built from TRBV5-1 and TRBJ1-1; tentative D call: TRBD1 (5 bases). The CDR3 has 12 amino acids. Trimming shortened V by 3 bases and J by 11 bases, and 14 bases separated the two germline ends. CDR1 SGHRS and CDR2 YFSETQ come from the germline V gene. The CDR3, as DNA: TGCGCCAGCAGCTCGGGGGGAGTTAAGGCTTTCTTT. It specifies CASSSGGVKAFF.

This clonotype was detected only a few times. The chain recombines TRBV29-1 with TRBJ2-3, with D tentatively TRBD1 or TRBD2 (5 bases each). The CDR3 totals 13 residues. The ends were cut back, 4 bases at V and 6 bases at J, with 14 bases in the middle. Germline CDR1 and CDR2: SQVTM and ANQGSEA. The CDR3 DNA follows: TGCAGCGTTGTTACGGTCTGGGGGGATACGCAGTATTTT. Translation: CSVVTVWGDTQYF.